The text below deals with one T cell receptor (beta chain). Germline V CDR1 and CDR2: SGHVS, FQNEAQ. After removal of 1 base from V and 3 bases from J, the junction contained 7 bases not matched to a gene. CDR3 size: 16 residues. This sample was taken from a study of blood T cells in healthy people across ages. Next came a second PCR, run for about 7 to 12 cycles, which used a sample-barcoded 5' primer along with a J-beta primer mix. Using its own MiXCR run on the 5' RACE reads, TCRdb lists one record per CDR3 protein. This table has under 950,000 distinct CDR3 sequences, 20% to 25% appearing once. This rearrangement joins TRBV7-8 to TRBJ2-3; 7 nucleotides match TRBD2. The sample was blood. The receptor's source is a man in his 70s in good health. The CDR3 loop reads CASSLGFQRDTDTQYF. The CDR3, as DNA: TGTGCCAGCAGCTTAGGGTTCCAGCGGGATACAGATACGCAGTATTTT.